The 6 T cell receptor beta chains given below trace back to one sample, sequenced in a study of blood T cell repertoires in COVID-19. Using immunoSEQ multiplex PCR, the repertoire was profiled, and TCRdb retains in-frame clones only, with some absent. The profile shows 75,000 or so clones, around 88% of them singletons. Sequenced sample: peripheral blood. The receptors were sampled from a woman of 80 years or more with active or convalescent COVID-19.

V is TRBV28 and J is TRBJ2-5; TRBD2 aligns across 9 bases. V was pared by 7 bases and J by 2 bases, with 8 bases of the junction left unmatched. This CDR3 has 15 amino acids. CDR1 is MDHEN, CDR2 SYDVKM, per germline. CDR3 nucleotides: TGTGCCAGCAACTGGGCTAGCGGGGCGCAAGAGACCCAGTACTTC. Translation: CASNWASGAQETQYF.

Here the CDR3 DNA reads TGTGCCAGCAGTAGACAGGGTTTGAACACTGAAGCTTTCTTT. As protein: CASSRQGLNTEAFF. The V call is TRBV6-2 or TRBV6-3, the J call TRBJ1-1, with TRBD1 matching over 7 bases. The CDR3 spans 14 residues. Germline V gene sequence: CDR1 MNHEY, CDR2 SVGEGT. With V trimmed by 5 bases and J by 0 bases, 3 bases remained unmatched.

The chain couples TRBV3-1 (or the pseudogene TRBV3-2) to TRBJ2-7, with 12 bases that match TRBD2. Germline V CDR1 and CDR2: LGHDT, YNNKEL (reference sequence). The CDR3 consists of 15 residues. The V gene end was trimmed by 5 bases and the J gene end by 3 bases; junction bases not matched to a gene: 5. The CDR3 protein is CASSTRTSGDYEQYF. The CDR3 bases are TGTGCCAGCAGCACCCGGACTAGCGGGGACTACGAGCAGTACTTC.

Only one count was recorded for this clone. The chain has TRBV18 and TRBJ2-4, with TRBD2 identical over 12 bases. The junction had 12 bases not matched to a gene; V was cut back by 5 bases and J by 7 bases. The germline CDR1 and CDR2 sequences are KGHSH and LQKENI. This CDR3 contains 17 residues. This chain's CDR3 is CASSAGLAGSWRNIQYF. CDR3 coding DNA: TGTGCCAGCTCAGCCGGACTAGCGGGGTCTTGGAGGAACATTCAGTACTTC.

This chain links TRBV11-2 with TRBJ2-3; D ambiguous. V was trimmed by 1 base and J by 5 bases, leaving 10 bases between them. Germline CDR1 is SGHAT and CDR2 is FQNNGV. CDR3 length: 14 amino acids. The CDR3 sequence is CASSLVGSIDTQYF. CDR3 DNA: TGTGCCAGCAGCTTAGTCGGTTCGATAGATACGCAGTATTTT.

This clone was counted once. This chain joins TRBV28 and TRBJ1-3; maybe TRBD1 (6 bases). There are 15 residues in the CDR3. V lost 2 bases and J 0 bases, leaving 8 bases between the germline ends. Germline loops: CDR1 MDHEN, CDR2 SYDVKM. The DNA for the CDR3 is TGTGCCAGCAGTTTAGGGGGCAGCTCTGGAAACACCATATATTTT. Its translation is CASSLGGSSGNTIYF.